These 30 T cell receptor beta chains originate from one sample sequenced in a study of OX40 agonist ivuxolimab in advanced cancers. TCRdb's table, derived via immunoSEQ multiplex PCR, lists solely in-frame clones and lacks some. The table lists about 9,200 clones, roughly nine tenths of them singletons. Specimen: CD4+ or CD8+ T cells sorted from blood, collected in a trial of the OX40 agonist ivuxolimab. The receptor source for this set is an adult with an advanced solid tumor such as melanoma, head and neck, liver or kidney cancer.

This clone has just one count. The chain links TRBV7-9 to TRBJ2-7, with 7 bases lining up with TRBD2. Looked up from germline, CDR1 is SEHNR and CDR2 is FQNEAQ (reference sequence). V lost 4 bases to trimming and J lost 3 bases; unmatched junction nucleotides: 9. There are 15 residues in the CDR3. CDR3 nucleotides: TGTGCCAGCAGCTCGGTGCTGACTAGCCACTACGAGCAGTACTTC. Translating it yields CASSSVLTSHYEQYF.

The chain uses TRBV11-3 and TRBJ2-5, with D possibly called TRBD1 or TRBD2 (5 bases each). TRBJ2-7 explains the end of the DNA better; the J call may be wrong. Germline-derived CDR1 and CDR2 are SGHNT and YENEEA. The CDR3 totals 14 residues. CDR3: CASSLTVGAYEQYF. The CDR3 coding sequence is TGTGCCAGCAGCTTAACGGTGGGGGCCTACGAGCAGTACTTC.

The CDR3 DNA sequence: TGTGCCAGCAGCTTAGCGCGGCGCGGGAGCTCCTACAATGAGCAGTTCTTC. It yields the protein CASSLARRGSSYNEQFF. The chain combines TRBV7-9 with TRBJ2-1; 7 nucleotides line up with TRBD2. The V segment lost 0 bases and the J segment 0 bases; nucleotides outside the gene matches: 5. The length of the CDR3 is 17 residues. Germline CDR1 is SEHNR and CDR2 is FQNEAQ (reference sequence).

The J gene is TRBJ2-7, the V gene TRBV5-1, with TRBD2 matching 8 bases. CDR1 SGHRS and CDR2 YFSETQ come from the germline V gene. The CDR3 contains 14 residues. With 4 bases clipped from V and 5 bases from J, the junction kept 8 bases outside the gene matches. This CDR3 is CASSVAGGLNEQYF. CDR3 sequence (DNA): TGCGCCAGCAGCGTTGCGGGGGGCCTAAACGAGCAGTACTTC.

This clone was counted only a few times. CDR3 nucleotides: TGTGCCAGCAGTTTATCGGGCAGTTATAATTCACCCCTCCACTTT. Translation: CASSLSGSYNSPLHF. This chain links TRBV27 with TRBJ1-6; D gene ambiguous. V gave up 0 bases and J gave up 4 bases, with 7 bases separating them. Germline-derived CDR1 and CDR2 are MNHEY and SMNVEV (reference sequence). The CDR3 contains 15 residues.

Here the CDR3 DNA reads TGTGCCAGCAGTGAAATGGTGCTAGCACCACAAGAGACCCAGTACTTC. Protein product: CASSEMVLAPQETQYF. The rearrangement joins TRBV2 to TRBJ2-5, with TRBD2 as a possible D gene (5 bases). CDR3 length: 16 residues. With 2 bases removed from V and 2 bases from J, the gap between germline ends came to 15 bases. Germline CDR1 is SNHLY and CDR2 is FYNNEI. Looking up the rest from reference TRBV2 and TRBJ2-5 gives the full variable domain: EPEVTQTPSHQVTQMGQEVILRCVPISNHLYFYWYRQILGQKVEFLVSFYNNEISEKSEIFDDQFSVERPDGSNFTLKIRSTKLEDSAMYFCASSEMVLAPQETQYFGPGTRLLVL.

The V call is TRBV2, the J call TRBJ2-7; 8 nucleotides agree with TRBD1. CDR3 length: 13 residues. The ends lost 6 bases at V and 7 bases at J; junction bases unmatched: 8. CDR1 SNHLY and CDR2 FYNNEI come from the germline V gene. CDR3 nucleotides: TGTGCCAGCAGCCCCAGGACAGGGCGGGAGCAGTACTTC. Translated: CASSPRTGREQYF.

J is TRBJ2-1 and V is TRBV11-2, with D hard to call. Germline CDR1 SGHAT, CDR2 FQNNGV. The CDR3 loop spans 12 amino acids. V lost 5 bases, J lost 8 bases, and 10 bases lay in between. The CDR3 sequence: CASSPAWDEQFF. CDR3 nucleotides: TGTGCCAGCAGCCCCGCTTGGGATGAGCAGTTCTTC.

The chain carries TRBV6-1 and TRBJ2-7; 11 positions match TRBD1. This CDR3 contains 14 residues. The germline gives CDR1 MNHNS, CDR2 SASEGT. Trimming removed 3 bases from V and 2 bases from J; junction bases left unmatched: 0. The CDR3 sequence: CASSEGQGAYEQYF. The CDR3, as DNA: TGTGCCAGCAGTGAGGGACAGGGGGCCTACGAGCAGTACTTC.

This chain joins TRBV19 and TRBJ2-1, with 7 bases lining up with TRBD2. V trimming: 6 bases; J trimming: 7 bases; junction bases outside the gene matches: 9. The CDR3 totals 14 residues. Germline V gene data show CDR1 as LNHDA and CDR2 as SQIVND (reference sequence). CDR3: CASSTTSLGNEQFF. The CDR3 nucleotides are TGTGCCAGTAGCACGACTAGCTTAGGGAATGAGCAGTTCTTC. Together with reference TRBV19 and TRBJ2-1, the CDR3 gives the full variable domain: DGGITQSPKYLFRKEGQNVTLSCEQNLNHDAMYWYRQDPGQGLRLIYYSQIVNDFQKGDIAEGYSVSREKKESFPLTVTSAQKNPTAFYLCASSTTSLGNEQFFGPGTRLTVL.

This clone showed up just once. The chain employs TRBV6-1 and TRBJ2-5, with TRBD1 matching 8 bases. In germline, CDR1 is MNHNS, CDR2 SASEGT. V trimming: 0 bases; J trimming: 1 base; junction bases outside the gene matches: 4. The CDR3 covers 16 residues. The CDR3 here is CASSEARQGLQETQYF. The CDR3 bases are TGTGCCAGCAGTGAAGCGAGACAGGGGCTCCAAGAGACCCAGTACTTC.

In its sample, this clone was seen a few times. The chain joins TRBV29-1 to TRBJ2-5; no clear D. The CDR3 is made up of 11 amino acids. Germline CDR1 reads SQVTM; CDR2 reads ANQGSEA. Trimming removed 7 bases from V and 5 bases from J, with 11 bases in between. The chain's CDR3 is CSARVGETQYF. DNA for the CDR3: TGCAGCGCTCGGGTTGGTGAGACCCAGTACTTC.

The chain employs TRBV18 and TRBJ1-1; D perhaps matches TRBD1 (5 bases). The V gene's germline CDR1 is KGHSH and CDR2 LQKENI. V was cut by 2 bases and J by 5 bases, with 9 bases left in between. This CDR3 comprises 13 residues. The chain's CDR3 is CASSPDGGTEAFF. CDR3 sequence (DNA): TGTGCCAGCTCACCAGATGGGGGAACTGAAGCTTTCTTT. Based on the CDR3 plus reference TRBV18 and TRBJ1-1, the full variable domain is NAGVMQNPRHLVRRRGQEARLRCSPMKGHSHVYWYRQLPEEGLKFMVYLQKENIIDESGMPKERFSAEFPKEGPSILRIQQVVRGDSAAYFCASSPDGGTEAFFGQGTRLTVV.

The chain employs TRBV7-9 and TRBJ2-5; no firm D call. The CDR3 totals 10 residues. The V and J ends lost 3 bases and 5 bases respectively, with 1 base between them. The germline CDR1 and CDR2 sequences are SEHNR and FQNEAQ (reference sequence). CDR3 sequence: CASSFETQYF. CDR3 in DNA: TGTGCCAGCAGCTTCGAGACCCAGTACTTC. Full variable domain (outside the CDR3, taken from reference TRBV7-9 and TRBJ2-5): DTGVSQNPRHKITKRGQNVTFRCDPISEHNRLYWYRQTLGQGPEFLTYFQNEAQLEKSRLLSDRFSAERPKGSFSTLEIQRTEQGDSAMYLCASSFETQYFGPGTRLLVL.

The chain carries TRBV28 and TRBJ2-7; TRBD1 agrees at 9 bases. The trim removed 8 bases at V and 4 bases at J, leaving 12 bases unmatched. Per germline, CDR1 MDHEN and CDR2 SYDVKM. This CDR3 contains 15 residues. The chain's CDR3 is CASEITGTGFYEQYF. For the CDR3, the DNA is TGTGCCAGCGAAATAACCGGGACAGGGTTTTACGAGCAGTACTTC.

V is TRBV6-1 and J is TRBJ2-7, with D perhaps matching TRBD1 or TRBD2 (5 bases each). Germline CDR1 and CDR2: MNHNS and SASEGT. There are 13 residues in the CDR3. Trimming shortened V by 0 bases and J by 6 bases, and 9 bases separated the two germline ends. Here the CDR3 reads CASSEARDGEQYF. The CDR3 DNA is TGTGCCAGCAGTGAAGCCCGGGACGGCGAGCAGTACTTC.

The chain couples TRBV27 to TRBJ2-1; 7 nucleotides align to TRBD1. The V gene's germline CDR1 is MNHEY and CDR2 SMNVEV (reference sequence). With 8 bases clipped from V and 3 bases from J, the junction kept 7 bases outside the gene matches. The CDR3 is 14 residues long. The CDR3 protein is CASPSRQGYNEQFF. The CDR3 region has the DNA TGTGCCAGCCCTTCGAGACAGGGCTACAATGAGCAGTTCTTC.

J is TRBJ2-7 and V is TRBV6-5; D remains ambiguous. Trimming removed 0 bases from V and 4 bases from J, with 7 bases in between. Germline V gives CDR1 MNHEY, CDR2 SVGAGI. The CDR3 totals 13 residues. The CDR3 spells CASSYSRNYEQYF. DNA of the CDR3: TGTGCCAGCAGTTACTCGAGAAATTACGAGCAGTACTTC.

The J gene is TRBJ2-7, the V gene TRBV4-1; 7 bases agree with TRBD1. The CDR3 extends over 13 amino acids. CDR1 and CDR2 from the germline V gene are MGHRA and YSYEKL. The V segment lost 4 bases and the J segment 6 bases; nucleotides outside the gene matches: 6. CDR3 DNA: TGCGCCAGCAGCCTGGGACAGTCACGCGAGCAGTACTTC. Its translation: CASSLGQSREQYF.

The genes are TRBV6-1 and TRBJ2-1; no firm D call. CDR3 size: 14 residues. Trimming left V 1 base short and J 6 bases short, with 10 bases between. The V gene's germline CDR1 is MNHNS and CDR2 SASEGT. The DNA for the CDR3 is TGTGCCAGCAGTGAAGTATGGATCAGCAATGAGCAGTTCTTC. Protein sequence: CASSEVWISNEQFF.

This chain uses TRBV7-8 with TRBJ1-2, with D perhaps TRBD1 (6 bases). This CDR3 has 14 residues. Trimming cost V 1 base and J 7 bases, with 13 bases left between them. Germline loops: CDR1 SGHVS, CDR2 FQNEAQ. This CDR3 is CASSLVVGAGGYTF. CDR3 sequence (DNA): TGTGCCAGCAGCTTAGTCGTGGGGGCAGGTGGCTACACCTTC.

The sample holds a few counts of this clone. The gene calls are TRBV10-1 and TRBJ2-7, with a possible D match to TRBD2 (5 bases). The CDR3 totals 13 residues. With 3 bases removed from V and 5 bases from J, the gap between germline ends came to 11 bases. Germline loops: CDR1 WNHNN, CDR2 SYGVQD (reference sequence). The CDR3 bases are TGCGCCAGCAGTGACGGGATCGGGCACGAGCAGTACTTC. This sequence encodes CASSDGIGHEQYF.

The rearrangement links TRBV6-5 to TRBJ2-7; TRBD1 aligns across 8 bases. Germline V lookup: CDR1 MNHEY, CDR2 SVGAGI. This CDR3 region has 13 residues. V shed 1 base, J shed 7 bases, and the junction held 3 bases outside the gene matches. In DNA form, the CDR3 reads TGTGCCAGCAGTTACTGGACAGGGCAAGAGCAGTACTTC. It is translated as CASSYWTGQEQYF.

The chain couples TRBV9 to TRBJ2-4; a weak D match, TRBD2 (6 bases). The CDR3 extends over 12 amino acids. Germline assignment: CDR1 SGDLS and CDR2 YYNGEE. The V and J ends lost 4 bases and 6 bases respectively, with 8 bases between them. The CDR3 nucleotides are TGTGCCAGCAGCCCCGGGGGAAACATTCAGTACTTC. Protein product: CASSPGGNIQYF.

The chain combines TRBV27 with TRBJ2-2; D may be TRBD2 (5 bases). This CDR3 spans 17 amino acids. CDR1 and CDR2 from the germline V gene are MNHEY and SMNVEV (reference sequence). Trimming shortened V by 6 bases and J by 2 bases, and 19 bases separated the two germline ends. In DNA form, the CDR3 reads TGTGCCAGCAGCCCCTCCCTTGGGAGTACTAACACCGGGGAGCTGTTTTTT. Protein product: CASSPSLGSTNTGELFF.

V usage is TRBV27 and J usage is TRBJ2-3; D is ambiguous. Germline V gives CDR1 MNHEY, CDR2 SMNVEV (reference sequence). The V end was cut by 5 bases, the J end by 6 bases, with 18 bases between. The CDR3 is made up of 15 amino acids. CDR3 residues: CASSRWEALEDTQYF. CDR3 bases: TGTGCCAGCAGTCGGTGGGAAGCGTTGGAGGATACGCAGTATTTT.

This clone appeared a single time. V usage is TRBV4-1 and J usage is TRBJ1-5; D gene uncertain. The germline gives CDR1 MGHRA, CDR2 YSYEKL. The CDR3 length is 15 residues. The V end was cut by 3 bases, the J end by 0 bases, with 9 bases between. The CDR3 region is CASSHLFSSNQPQHF. The CDR3 nucleotides read TGCGCCAGCAGCCACCTCTTCAGTAGCAATCAGCCCCAGCATTTT.

The chain uses TRBV9 and TRBJ2-7; TRBD2 aligns across 12 bases. Germline lookup yields CDR1 SGDLS and CDR2 YYNGEE. Germline trimming cut 4 bases from V and 5 bases from J; bases unmatched to any gene: 10. CDR3 length: 16 amino acids. The CDR3 coding sequence is TGTGCCAGCAGCCCCCTAGCGGGGGGGAGAGCTGACGAGCAGTACTTC. Amino acids: CASSPLAGGRADEQYF.

The chain employs TRBV7-9 and TRBJ1-3; no reliable D call. Trimming pared 3 bases from V and 4 bases from J, leaving 10 bases between. This CDR3 spans 14 amino acids. Germline CDR1 SEHNR, CDR2 FQNEAQ (reference sequence). The CDR3 loop reads CASSFLQTGNTIYF. CDR3 coding DNA: TGTGCCAGCAGCTTCCTACAAACCGGAAACACCATATATTTT.

Only one count was recorded for this clone. The rearrangement joins TRBV4-1 to TRBJ2-6; D remains unclear. The CDR3 length is 14 residues. Trimming pared 4 bases from V and 3 bases from J, leaving 7 bases between. Per germline, CDR1 MGHRA and CDR2 YSYEKL. Here the CDR3 reads CASSPAGGANVLTF. The CDR3 DNA is TGCGCCAGCAGCCCCGCAGGTGGGGCCAACGTCCTGACTTTC.